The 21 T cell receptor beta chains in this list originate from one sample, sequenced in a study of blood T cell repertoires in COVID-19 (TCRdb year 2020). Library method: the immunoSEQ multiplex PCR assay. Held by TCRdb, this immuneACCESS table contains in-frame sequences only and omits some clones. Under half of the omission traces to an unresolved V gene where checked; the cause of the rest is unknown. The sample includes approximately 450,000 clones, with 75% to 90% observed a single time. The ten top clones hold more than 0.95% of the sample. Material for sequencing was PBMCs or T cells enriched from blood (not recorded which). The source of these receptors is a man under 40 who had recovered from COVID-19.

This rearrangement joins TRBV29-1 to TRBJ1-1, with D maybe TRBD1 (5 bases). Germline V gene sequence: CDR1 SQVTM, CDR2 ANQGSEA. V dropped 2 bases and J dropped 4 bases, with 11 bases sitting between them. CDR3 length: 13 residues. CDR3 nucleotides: TGCAGCGTTGAAAAAGGGGCGAGCACTGAAGCTTTCTTT. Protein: CSVEKGASTEAFF.

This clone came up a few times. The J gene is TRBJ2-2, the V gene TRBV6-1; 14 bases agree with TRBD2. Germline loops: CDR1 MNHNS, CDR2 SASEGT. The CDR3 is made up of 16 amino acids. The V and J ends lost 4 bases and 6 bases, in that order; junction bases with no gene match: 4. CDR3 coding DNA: TGTGCCAGCAGTGCGGGACTAGCGGGAGAGGCCGGGGAGCTGTTTTTT. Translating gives CASSAGLAGEAGELFF.

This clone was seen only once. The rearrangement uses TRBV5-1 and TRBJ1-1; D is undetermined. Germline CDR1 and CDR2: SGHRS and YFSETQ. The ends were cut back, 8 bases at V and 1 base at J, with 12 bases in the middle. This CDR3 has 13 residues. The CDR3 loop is CASGREGNTEAFF. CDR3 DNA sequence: TGCGCCAGTGGACGGGAAGGGAACACTGAAGCTTTCTTT.

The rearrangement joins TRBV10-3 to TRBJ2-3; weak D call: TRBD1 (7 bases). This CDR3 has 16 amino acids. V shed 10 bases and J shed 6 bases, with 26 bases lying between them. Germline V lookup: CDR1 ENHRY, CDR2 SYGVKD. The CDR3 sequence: CATRKTGLASWDTQYF. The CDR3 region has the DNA TGTGCCACAAGGAAGACAGGGCTAGCGTCTTGGGATACGCAGTATTTT.

The CDR3 bases are TGTGCCAGCAGCCAAGGCAGGGTTCGAACAGATACGCAGTATTTT. This gives the protein CASSQGRVRTDTQYF. The chain uses TRBV3-1 (or the pseudogene TRBV3-2) and TRBJ2-3; D is possibly TRBD1 (5 bases). This CDR3 spans 15 amino acids. CDR1 and CDR2 (germline): LGHDT, YNNKEL (reference sequence). V was trimmed by 1 base and J by 3 bases, leaving 11 bases between them.

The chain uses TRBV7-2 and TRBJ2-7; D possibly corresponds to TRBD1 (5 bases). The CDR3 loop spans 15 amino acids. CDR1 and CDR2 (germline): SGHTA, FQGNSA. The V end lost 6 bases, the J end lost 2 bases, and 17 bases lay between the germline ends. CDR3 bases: TGTGCCAGCAGGACAGTCTACTCTGACACCTACGAGCAGTACTTC. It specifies CASRTVYSDTYEQYF.

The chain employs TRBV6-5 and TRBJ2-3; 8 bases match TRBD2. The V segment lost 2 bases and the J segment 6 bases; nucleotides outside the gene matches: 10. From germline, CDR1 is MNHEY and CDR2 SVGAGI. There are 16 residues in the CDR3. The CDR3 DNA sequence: TGTGCCAGCAGTTACCCCGGACTAGCTGATAGCGATACGCAGTATTTT. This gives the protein CASSYPGLADSDTQYF.

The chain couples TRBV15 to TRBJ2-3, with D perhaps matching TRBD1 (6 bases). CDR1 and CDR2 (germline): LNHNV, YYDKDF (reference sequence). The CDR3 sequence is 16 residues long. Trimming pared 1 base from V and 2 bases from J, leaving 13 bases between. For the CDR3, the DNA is TGTGCCACCAGCAGAGGCAGGGGACGGGTCACAGATACGCAGTATTTT. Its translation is CATSRGRGRVTDTQYF.

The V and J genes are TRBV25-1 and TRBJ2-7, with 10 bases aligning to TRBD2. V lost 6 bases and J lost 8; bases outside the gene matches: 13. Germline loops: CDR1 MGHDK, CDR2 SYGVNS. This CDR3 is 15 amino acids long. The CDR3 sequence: CASRESASGSPQQYF. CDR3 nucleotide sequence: TGTGCCAGCAGGGAGTCGGCTAGCGGGAGTCCCCAGCAGTACTTC.

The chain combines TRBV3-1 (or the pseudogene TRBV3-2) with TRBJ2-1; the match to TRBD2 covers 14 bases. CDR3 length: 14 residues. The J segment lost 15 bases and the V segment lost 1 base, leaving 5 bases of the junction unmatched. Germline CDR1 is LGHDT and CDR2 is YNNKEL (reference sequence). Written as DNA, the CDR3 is TGTGCCAGCAGCCAAGGAGGACTAGCGGGAGGCGGGTTCTTC. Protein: CASSQGGLAGGGFF.

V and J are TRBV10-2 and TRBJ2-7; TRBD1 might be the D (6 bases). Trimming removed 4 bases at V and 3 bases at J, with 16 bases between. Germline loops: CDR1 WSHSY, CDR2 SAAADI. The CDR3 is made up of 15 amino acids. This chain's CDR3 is CASSGLLGANYEQYF. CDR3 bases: TGCGCCAGCAGTGGCCTACTGGGGGCTAACTACGAGCAGTACTTC.

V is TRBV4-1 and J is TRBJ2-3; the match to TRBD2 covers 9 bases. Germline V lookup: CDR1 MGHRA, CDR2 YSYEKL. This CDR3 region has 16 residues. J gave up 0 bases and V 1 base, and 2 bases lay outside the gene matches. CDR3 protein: CASSQGGLASTDTQYF. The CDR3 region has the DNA TGCGCCAGCAGCCAAGGGGGACTAGCCAGCACAGATACGCAGTATTTT.

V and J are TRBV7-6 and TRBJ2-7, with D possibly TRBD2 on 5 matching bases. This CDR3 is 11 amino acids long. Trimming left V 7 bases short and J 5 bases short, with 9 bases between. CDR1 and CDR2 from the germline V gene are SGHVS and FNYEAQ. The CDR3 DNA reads TGTGCCAGCAACCGGGGAGACGAGCAGTACTTC. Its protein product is CASNRGDEQYF.

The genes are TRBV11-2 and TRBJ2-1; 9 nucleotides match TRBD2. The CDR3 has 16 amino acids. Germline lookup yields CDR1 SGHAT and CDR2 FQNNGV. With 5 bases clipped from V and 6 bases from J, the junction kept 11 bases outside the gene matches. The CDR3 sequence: CASSPGTSLRSNEQFF. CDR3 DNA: TGTGCCAGCAGCCCAGGGACTAGCTTGAGGTCCAATGAGCAGTTCTTC. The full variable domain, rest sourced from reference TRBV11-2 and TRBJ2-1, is EAGVAQSPRYKIIEKRQSVAFWCNPISGHATLYWYQQILGQGPKLLIQFQNNGVVDDSQLPKDRFSAERLKGVDSTLKIQPAKLEDSAVYLCASSPGTSLRSNEQFFGPGTRLTVL.

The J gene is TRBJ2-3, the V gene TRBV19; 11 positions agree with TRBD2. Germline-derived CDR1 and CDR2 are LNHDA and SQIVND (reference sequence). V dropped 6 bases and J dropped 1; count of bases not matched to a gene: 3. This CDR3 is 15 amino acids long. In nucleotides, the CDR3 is TGTGCCAGTAGGTTACTAGCGGGAGGCACAGATACGCAGTATTTT. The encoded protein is CASRLLAGGTDTQYF.

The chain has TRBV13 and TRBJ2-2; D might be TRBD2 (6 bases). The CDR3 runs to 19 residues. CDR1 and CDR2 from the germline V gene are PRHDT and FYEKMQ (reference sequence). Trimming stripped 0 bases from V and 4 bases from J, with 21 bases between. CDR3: CASSLGGGTLGRPTGELFF. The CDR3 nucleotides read TGTGCCAGCAGCTTAGGGGGGGGAACTCTGGGCCGTCCCACCGGGGAGCTGTTTTTT.

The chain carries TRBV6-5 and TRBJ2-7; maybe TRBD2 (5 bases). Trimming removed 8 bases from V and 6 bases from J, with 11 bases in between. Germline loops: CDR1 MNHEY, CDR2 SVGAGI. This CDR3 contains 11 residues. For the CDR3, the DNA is TGTGCCAGCGGCACTAGTCCCGAGCAGTACTTC. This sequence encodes CASGTSPEQYF.

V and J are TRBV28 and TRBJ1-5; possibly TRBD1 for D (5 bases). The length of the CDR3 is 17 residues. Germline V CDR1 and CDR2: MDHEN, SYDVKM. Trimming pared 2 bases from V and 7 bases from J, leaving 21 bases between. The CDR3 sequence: CASSLGGAYTGSQPQHF. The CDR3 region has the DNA TGTGCCAGCAGTTTAGGAGGGGCCTATACCGGTTCACAGCCCCAGCATTTT.

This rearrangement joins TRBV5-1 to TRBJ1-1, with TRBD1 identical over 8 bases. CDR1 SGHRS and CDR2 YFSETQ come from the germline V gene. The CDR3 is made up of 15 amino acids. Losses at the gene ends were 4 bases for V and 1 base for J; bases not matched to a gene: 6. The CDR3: CASSPRTGTNTEAFF. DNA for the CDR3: TGCGCCAGCAGCCCTCGGACAGGGACGAACACTGAAGCTTTCTTT.

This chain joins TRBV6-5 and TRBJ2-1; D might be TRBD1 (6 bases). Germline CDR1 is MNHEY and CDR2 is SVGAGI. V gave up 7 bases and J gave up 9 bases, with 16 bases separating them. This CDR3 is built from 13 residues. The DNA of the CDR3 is TGTGCCAGCACCCCTACAGGGTTCTCTGAGCAGTTCTTC. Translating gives CASTPTGFSEQFF.

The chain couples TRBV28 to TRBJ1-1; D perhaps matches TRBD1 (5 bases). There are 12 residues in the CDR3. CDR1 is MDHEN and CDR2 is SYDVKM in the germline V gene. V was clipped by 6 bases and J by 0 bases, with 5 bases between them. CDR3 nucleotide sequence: TGTGCCAGCAGGGACATGAACACTGAAGCTTTCTTT. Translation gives CASRDMNTEAFF.